This T cell receptor (beta chain) was documented in a study of T-cell reconstitution after alpha-beta-depleted transplantation in children. Study conclusions and caveats: After one year, T-cell counts and TCRbeta diversity mostly came from new T cells. Surviving recipient cells, namely T cells and thymic progenitors, were the source of high day-60 TCRbeta diversity in some patients.

Library preparation (for TCRbeta) was performed with unique molecular identifiers. MiXCR, run by TCRdb on the PCR reads, gives a single entry per CDR3 protein. Of some 350,000 distinct CDR3 sequences listed, around 15% are singletons. The sample holds many counts of this clonotype. Its matching antigen is unknown. Trimming took off 1 base at V and 4 bases at J, with 5 bases between the two ends. The germline gives CDR1 SGHTA, CDR2 FQGNSA. This CDR3 is built from 12 residues. The origin of this receptor is a male patient between 2 and 15 years old who had a stem cell transplant for acute lymphoblastic leukemia, so the T cells may come from the graft donor. The rearrangement joins TRBV7-2 to TRBJ2-7, with unresolved D. This specimen consisted of PBMCs, mostly from graft donor cells, obtained 360 days after TCRalphabeta/CD19-depleted stem cell transplant. CDR3 residues: CASSLDFYEQYF. For the CDR3, the DNA is TGTGCCAGCAGCTTAGACTTTTACGAGCAGTACTTC.